The clone carrying this TCR beta chain was detected a few times. Its antigen is currently unknown. This sample was taken from a study of cytomegalovirus exposure and HLA in healthy donors. Study findings and constraints: Across donors, most TCRs were seen rarely, yet some public ones were widespread. Investigators reported 150 to 200 TCR beta chains as tied to cytomegalovirus.

The data were produced by immunoSEQ multiplex PCR, yet TCRdb's version contains in-frame clones alone and is incomplete. The repertoire holds approximately 220,000 clones, with around nine tenths as singletons. The CDR3 is 18 amino acids. Unmatched junction bases numbered 14, after V lost 4 bases and J lost 5 bases. Looked up from germline, CDR1 is MGHRA and CDR2 is YSYEKL. The material sequenced was PBMCs. The clonotype was recovered from a woman aged 18-29 years in good health and CMV-seronegative. The genes are TRBV4-1 and TRBJ1-6, with 7 positions matching TRBD1. The CDR3, as DNA: TGCGCCAGCAGCCTAAGGGGGATACAGGGGACCAATAATTCACCCCTCCACTTT. Translating gives CASSLRGIQGTNNSPLHF.